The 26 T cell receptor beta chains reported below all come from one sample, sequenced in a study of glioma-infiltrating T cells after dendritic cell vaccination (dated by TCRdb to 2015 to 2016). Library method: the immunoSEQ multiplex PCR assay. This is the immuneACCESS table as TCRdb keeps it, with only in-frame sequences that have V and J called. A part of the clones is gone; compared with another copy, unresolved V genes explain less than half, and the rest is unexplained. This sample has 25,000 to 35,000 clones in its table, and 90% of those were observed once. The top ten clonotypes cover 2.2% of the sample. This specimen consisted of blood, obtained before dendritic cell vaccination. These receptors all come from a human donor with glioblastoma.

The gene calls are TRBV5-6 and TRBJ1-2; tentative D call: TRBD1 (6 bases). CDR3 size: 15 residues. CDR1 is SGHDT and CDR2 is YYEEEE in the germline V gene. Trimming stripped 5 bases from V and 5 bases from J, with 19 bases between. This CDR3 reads CASRIPSQGPYGYTF. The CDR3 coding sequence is TGTGCCAGCAGGATTCCCTCCCAGGGGCCGTATGGCTACACCTTC.

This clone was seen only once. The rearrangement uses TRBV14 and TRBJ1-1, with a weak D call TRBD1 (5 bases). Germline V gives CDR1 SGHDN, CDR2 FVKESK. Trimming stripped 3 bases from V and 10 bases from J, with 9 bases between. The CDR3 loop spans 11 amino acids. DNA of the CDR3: TGTGCCAGCAGCCATGGGGCGAGAGCTTTCTTT. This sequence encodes CASSHGARAFF.

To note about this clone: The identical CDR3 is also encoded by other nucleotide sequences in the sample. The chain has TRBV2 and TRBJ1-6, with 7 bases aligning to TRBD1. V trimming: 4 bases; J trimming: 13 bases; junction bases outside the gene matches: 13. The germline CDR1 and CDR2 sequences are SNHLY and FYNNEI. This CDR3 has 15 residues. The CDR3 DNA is TGTGCCAGCAGTGTCCAACGACAGGGAAACTCCCCCCTCCACTTT. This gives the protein CASSVQRQGNSPLHF.

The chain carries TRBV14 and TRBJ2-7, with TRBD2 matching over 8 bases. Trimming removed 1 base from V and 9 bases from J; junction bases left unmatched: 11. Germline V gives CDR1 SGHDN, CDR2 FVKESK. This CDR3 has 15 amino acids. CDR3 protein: CASSQVGGASGRQYF. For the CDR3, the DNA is TGTGCCAGCAGCCAAGTCGGGGGGGCCAGCGGGCGGCAGTACTTC.

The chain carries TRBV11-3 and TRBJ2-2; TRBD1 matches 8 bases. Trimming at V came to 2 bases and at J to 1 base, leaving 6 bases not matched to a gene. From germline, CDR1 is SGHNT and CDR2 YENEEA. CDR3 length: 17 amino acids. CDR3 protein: CASSLRPDRGNTGELFF. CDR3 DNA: TGTGCCAGCAGCTTACGCCCCGACAGGGGGAACACCGGGGAGCTGTTTTTT.

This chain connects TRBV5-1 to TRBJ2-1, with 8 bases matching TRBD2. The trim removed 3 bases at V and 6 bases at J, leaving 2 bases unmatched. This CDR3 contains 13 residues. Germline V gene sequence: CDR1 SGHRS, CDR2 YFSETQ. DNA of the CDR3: TGCGCCAGCAGCTCCGGGGGGGCCAATGAGCAGTTCTTC. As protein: CASSSGGANEQFF.

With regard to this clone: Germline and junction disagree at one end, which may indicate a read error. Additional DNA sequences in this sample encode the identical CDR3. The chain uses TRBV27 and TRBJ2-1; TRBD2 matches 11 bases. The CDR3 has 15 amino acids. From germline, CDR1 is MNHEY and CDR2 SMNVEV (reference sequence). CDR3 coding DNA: TGTGCCAGCAGCCCTAGCGGGGGGTCCCTAAATGAACAGTTCTTC. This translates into CASSPSGGSLNEQFF.

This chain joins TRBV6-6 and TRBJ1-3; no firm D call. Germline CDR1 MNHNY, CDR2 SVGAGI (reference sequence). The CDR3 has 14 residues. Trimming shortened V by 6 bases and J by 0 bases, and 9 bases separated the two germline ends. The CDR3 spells CASRHQVSGNTIYF. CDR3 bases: TGTGCCAGCAGGCACCAGGTCTCTGGAAACACCATATATTTT.

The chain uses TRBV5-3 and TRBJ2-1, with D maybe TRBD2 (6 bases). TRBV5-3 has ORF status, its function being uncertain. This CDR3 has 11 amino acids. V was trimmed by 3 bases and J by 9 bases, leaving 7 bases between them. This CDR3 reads CARSSEGEQFF. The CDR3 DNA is TGTGCCAGAAGCTCGGAGGGTGAGCAGTTCTTC.

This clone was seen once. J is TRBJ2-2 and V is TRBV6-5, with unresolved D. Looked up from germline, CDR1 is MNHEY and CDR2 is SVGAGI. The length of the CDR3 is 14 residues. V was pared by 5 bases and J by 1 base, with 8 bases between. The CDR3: CASSNRQNTGELFF. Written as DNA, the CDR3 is TGTGCCAGCAGTAACCGACAGAACACCGGGGAGCTGTTTTTT.

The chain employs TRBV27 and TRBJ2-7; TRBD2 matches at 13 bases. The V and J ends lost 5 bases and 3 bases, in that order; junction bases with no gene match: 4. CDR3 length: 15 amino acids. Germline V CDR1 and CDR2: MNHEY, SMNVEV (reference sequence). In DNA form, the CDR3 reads TGTGCCAGCAGTACTAGCGGGGGGGGCTACTACGAGCAGTACTTC. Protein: CASSTSGGGYYEQYF.

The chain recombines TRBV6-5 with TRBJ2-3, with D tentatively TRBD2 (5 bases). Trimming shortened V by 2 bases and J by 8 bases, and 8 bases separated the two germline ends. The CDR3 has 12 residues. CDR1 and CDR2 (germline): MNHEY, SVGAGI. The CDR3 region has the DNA TGTGCCAGCAGTTACGACCGGGGTACGCAGTATTTT. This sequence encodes CASSYDRGTQYF.

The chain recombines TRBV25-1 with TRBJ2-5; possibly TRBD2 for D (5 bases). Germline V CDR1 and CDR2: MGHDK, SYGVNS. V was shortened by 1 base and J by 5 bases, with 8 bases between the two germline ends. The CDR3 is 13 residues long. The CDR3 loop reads CASSESGIETQYF. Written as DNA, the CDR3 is TGTGCCAGCAGTGAATCGGGGATTGAGACCCAGTACTTC.

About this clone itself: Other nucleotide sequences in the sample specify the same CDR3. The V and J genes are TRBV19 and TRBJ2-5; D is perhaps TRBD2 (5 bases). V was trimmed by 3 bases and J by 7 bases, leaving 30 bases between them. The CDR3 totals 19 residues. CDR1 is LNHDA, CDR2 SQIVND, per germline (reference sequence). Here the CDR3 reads CASSIGSGSWERKRGTQYF. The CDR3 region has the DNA TGTGCCAGTAGTATTGGTAGTGGTAGCTGGGAGCGAAAAAGAGGGACCCAGTACTTC. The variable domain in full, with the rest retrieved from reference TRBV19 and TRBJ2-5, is DGGITQSPKYLFRKEGQNVTLSCEQNLNHDAMYWYRQDPGQGLRLIYYSQIVNDFQKGDIAEGYSVSREKKESFPLTVTSAQKNPTAFYLCASSIGSGSWERKRGTQYFGPGTRLLVL.

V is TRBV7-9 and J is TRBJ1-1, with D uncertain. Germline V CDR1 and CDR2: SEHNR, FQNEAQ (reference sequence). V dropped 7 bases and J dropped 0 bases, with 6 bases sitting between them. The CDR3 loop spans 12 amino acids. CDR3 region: CASNRMNTEAFF. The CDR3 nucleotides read TGTGCCAGCAACAGAATGAACACTGAAGCTTTCTTT.

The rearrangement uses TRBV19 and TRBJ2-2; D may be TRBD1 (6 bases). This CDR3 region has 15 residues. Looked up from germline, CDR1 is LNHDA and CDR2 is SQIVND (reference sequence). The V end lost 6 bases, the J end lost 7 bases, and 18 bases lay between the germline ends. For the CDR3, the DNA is TGTGCCAGTAGCCAGGGGCTAGCTGCGGGCGGGGAGCTGTTTTTT. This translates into CASSQGLAAGGELFF.

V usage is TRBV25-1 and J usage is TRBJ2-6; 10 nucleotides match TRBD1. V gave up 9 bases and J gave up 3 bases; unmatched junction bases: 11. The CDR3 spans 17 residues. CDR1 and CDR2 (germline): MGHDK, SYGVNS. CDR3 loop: CASQRQGAPYGANVLTF. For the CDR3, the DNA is TGTGCCAGTCAGAGACAGGGGGCGCCTTATGGGGCCAACGTCCTGACTTTC.

CDR3 protein: CASSLAGLGLFSGANVLTF. The CDR3 DNA reads TGTGCCAGCAGCTTAGCCGGACTAGGACTCTTCTCTGGGGCCAACGTCCTGACTTTC. The V gene is TRBV11-1, the J gene TRBJ2-6; 7 nucleotides align to TRBD2. With V trimmed by 0 bases and J by 0 bases, 8 bases remained unmatched. The CDR3 has 19 amino acids. From germline, CDR1 is SGHAT and CDR2 FQDESV (reference sequence).

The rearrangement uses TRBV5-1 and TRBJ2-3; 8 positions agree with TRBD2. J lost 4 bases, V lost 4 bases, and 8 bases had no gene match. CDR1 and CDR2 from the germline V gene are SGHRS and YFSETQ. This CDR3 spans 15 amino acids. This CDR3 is CASSGSGDEADTQYF. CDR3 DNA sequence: TGCGCCAGCAGCGGTAGCGGGGATGAGGCAGATACGCAGTATTTT.

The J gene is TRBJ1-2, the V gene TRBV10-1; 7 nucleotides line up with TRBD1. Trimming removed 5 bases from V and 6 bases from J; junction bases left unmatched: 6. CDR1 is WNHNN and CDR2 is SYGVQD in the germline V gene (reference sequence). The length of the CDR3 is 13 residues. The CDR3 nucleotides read TGCGCCAGCAGTTTCGACAGGGCCGATGGCTACACCTTC. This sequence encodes CASSFDRADGYTF.

CDR3 protein: CASSYWSDGRETQYF. The DNA of the CDR3 is TGTGCCAGCAGTTACTGGTCAGACGGCAGGGAGACCCAGTACTTC. The chain is built from TRBV6-5 and TRBJ2-5; D not resolved. Germline CDR1 MNHEY, CDR2 SVGAGI. This CDR3 comprises 15 residues. V lost 1 base and J lost 5, with 14 bases in between.

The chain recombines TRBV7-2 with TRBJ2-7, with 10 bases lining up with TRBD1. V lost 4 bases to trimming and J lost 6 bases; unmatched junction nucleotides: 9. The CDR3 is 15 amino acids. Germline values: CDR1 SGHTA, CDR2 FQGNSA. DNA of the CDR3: TGTGCCAGCAGCTCCACCGGGACAGGGGCGGGCGAGCAGTACTTC. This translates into CASSSTGTGAGEQYF.

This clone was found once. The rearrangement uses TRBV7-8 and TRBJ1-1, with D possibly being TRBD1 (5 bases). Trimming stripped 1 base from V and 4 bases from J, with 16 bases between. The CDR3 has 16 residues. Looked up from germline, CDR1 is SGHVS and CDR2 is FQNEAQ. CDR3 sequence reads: CASSLGQPSSGTEAFF. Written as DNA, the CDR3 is TGTGCCAGCAGCTTAGGACAGCCTTCGAGTGGCACTGAAGCTTTCTTT.

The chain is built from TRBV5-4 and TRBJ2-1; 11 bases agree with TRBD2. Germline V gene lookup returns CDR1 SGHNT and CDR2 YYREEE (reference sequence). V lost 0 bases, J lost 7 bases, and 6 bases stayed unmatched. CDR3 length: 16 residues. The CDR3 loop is CASSLAGLAVWNEQFF. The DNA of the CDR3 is TGTGCCAGCAGCTTGGCGGGACTAGCGGTTTGGAATGAGCAGTTCTTC.

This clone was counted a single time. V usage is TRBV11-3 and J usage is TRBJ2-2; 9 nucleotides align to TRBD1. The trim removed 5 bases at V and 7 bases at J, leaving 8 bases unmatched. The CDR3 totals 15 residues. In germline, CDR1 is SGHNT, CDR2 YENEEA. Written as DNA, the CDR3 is TGTGCCAGCAGCCCAGAACAGGGGGCCTTCGGGGAGCTGTTTTTT. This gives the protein CASSPEQGAFGELFF.

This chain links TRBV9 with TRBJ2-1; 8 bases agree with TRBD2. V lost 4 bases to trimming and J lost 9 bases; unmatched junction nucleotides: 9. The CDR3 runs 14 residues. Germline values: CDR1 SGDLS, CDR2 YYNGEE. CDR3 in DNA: TGTGCCAGCAGCCCCGGGACTAGATTAAGTGAGCAGTTCTTC. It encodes CASSPGTRLSEQFF.